The following is a T cell receptor (beta chain) sequence with its context. The data were obtained in a study of T cell changes during pregnancy in multiple sclerosis. Clones were read by immunoSEQ multiplex PCR, and TCRdb kept only the in-frame ones, dropping some. The sample shows some 95,000 clones, around 92% of them seen only once. Germline CDR1 and CDR2: SGHTA and FQGNSA. With 1 base removed from V and 1 base from J, the gap between germline ends came to 7 bases. CDR3 length: 14 residues. The receptor was isolated from a female donor with multiple sclerosis, enrolled in a pregnancy study. The sequencing here drew on peripheral blood, taken in the first trimester of pregnancy. The V gene is TRBV7-2, the J gene TRBJ1-1, with D unresolved. CDR3 region: CASSLGTANTEAFF. In DNA, the CDR3 is TGTGCCAGCAGCTTAGGGACTGCGAACACTGAAGCTTTCTTT.